This T cell receptor beta chain was sequenced in a study of cytomegalovirus exposure and HLA in healthy donors (dated by TCRdb to 2016 to 2017). About the study as a whole: According to an earlier analysis of 587 of the donors, about 179 million T cells yielded some 110 million unique TCR beta sequences and 276 Gb of sequence data. Around 330 gigabases of sequencing data and roughly 80 million unique TCR sequences made up an early release that covered approximately 620 HLA-typed donors. The genetic ancestry cluster associated with self-reported Caucasian donors included 65% to 90% of the roughly 400 genotyped donors. The study was designed to test whether signatures of past pathogen exposure could be identified by cataloging public T cell receptors. The study used immunosequencing to profile the T cell repertoires of 666 subjects and linked those repertoires to cytomegalovirus serostatus. Besides the first cohort of hundreds of subjects, a separate validation cohort made up of roughly 120 different subjects was used. To predict cytomegalovirus infection status, the study combined high-throughput TCR immunosequencing, statistical association of individual TCRs with disease status, and machine learning. A later analysis re-analyzed previously published TCR beta repertoires from roughly 630 donors and added high-resolution HLA genotyping to study TCR occurrence patterns. Rather than drawing on any new phenotypic data, the later analysis identified candidate immune exposures from TCR beta sequences and the way those sequences occurred across donors. To decide whether each TCR beta V gene segment behaved as functional or pseudogenic, an earlier analysis of nearly 600 of the donors relied on high-throughput TCR beta sequencing. Donor age, sex, ethnicity and CMV serostatus were compiled together with the repertoire data. A later genetic analysis took genome-wide SNP genotypes for about three fifths of the roughly 700 donors and used that subset as a discovery cohort. Every repertoire in the discovery cohort had been generated on one and the same sequencing platform. Class I and class II HLA loci were covered by the typing at four-digit resolution. Typing coverage differed by locus: A, B, C, DRB1 and DQB1 were typed in roughly 629-640 donors, DQA1 in roughly 500, DPA1 in some 570, and DPB1 in just under 480. About 5 DR-DQ haplotypes were handled as single units for association and clustering, since linkage in the cohort was strong. Across around 400 genotyped donors of the cohort, an average of roughly 250,000 unique TCR beta nucleotide sequences per donor were sequenced, and 15% to 20% of those sequences were non-productive. Results the study describes overall, beyond this receptor: In a later analysis, HLA-associated TCR beta chains were found to be more clonally expanded and to have lower generation probabilities than equally common non-associated chains. Assigning TCR associations to individual alleles was difficult when HLA alleles, especially DR and DQ, strongly co-occurred. Cytomegalovirus status was reported to be diagnosed by the classifier with high specificity and sensitivity in both the original and validation cohorts. An earlier analysis of approximately 530 of the donors showed that most TCR beta V segments appeared in productive rearrangements either about 90% or about 30% of the time, which broadly matched IMGT annotations. The presence/absence analyses assumed that sequencing depth was roughly uniform across donors, and that assumption may not be true. HLA typing was unavailable for some donors at each locus, so association tests used only the typed subset. In a later analysis, several top co-occurrence clusters were reported to appear linked to parvovirus B19, influenza, CMV and Epstein-Barr virus. The only immune exposure information available for the cohort was CMV serostatus. The authors suggested that the approach could potentially be extended to other disease states and immunological phenotypes. The study listed 164 TCR beta chains as associated with cytomegalovirus. Correlated functional status among segregating V segments might reflect linkage disequilibrium, but an unknown experimental factor could not be ruled out. Some IMGT-functional V segments, including TRBV6-2 and TRBV6-3, could not be distinguished by the 87-base-pair reads and were therefore excluded. In vitro tests confirmed that a few of the cytomegalovirus-associated TCR beta chains recognize cytomegalovirus antigens. A further reported finding was that TCR beta sequences accurately predicted the HLA-A and HLA-B alleles for most subjects in the first cohort. A later analysis associated 16,951 TCR beta sequences with specific HLA alleles at a false discovery rate of 0.05. About 15 rarely observed V segments, including chromosome 9 orphons, were excluded from the earlier analysis of about 600 of the donors because counts were too low. The cohort was sequenced for TCR beta chains only, and without alpha or paired-chain data the features that could be detected were limited. A group of highly shared sequence variants was considered likely to be a technical artifact of the sequencing pipeline. According to a later analysis, most CMV-associated TCR beta chains appeared to be HLA-restricted, and the HLA associations seemed to be driven largely by CMV exposure. Across donors, most TCR sequences were observed very rarely, whereas some public TCRs were present in many individuals. According to a later genetic analysis, donors in an Asian-associated ancestry cluster had fewer N-insertions in productive TCRs than the roughly 670-donor mean. In a later genetic analysis, a missense DCLRE1C variant was associated with V-gene and J-gene trimming of TCR beta chains, and the association was replicated in an independent cohort. In a later analysis, the rate of TCR association differed among HLA loci, with DRB1 alleles having the most associated TCRs and HLA-C alleles having the fewest.

Concerning this clone: This receptor's antigen is unknown. No clone much larger than this one lies a single base away; base qualities are absent.

The library was prepared using the immunoSEQ multiplex PCR assay. The multiplex PCR relied on a mix of 60 forward primers for TCR Vbeta segments and 13 reverse primers for TCR Jbeta segments. The CDR3 region of rearranged TCR beta genes was amplified from genomic DNA by a multiplex PCR assay. The Illumina HiSeq System was used to sequence the amplified TCR beta libraries as 87-base-pair reads. The authors' analysis ran thus. In a later analysis, tens of millions of unique TCR beta chains were counted across the approximately 620 repertoires, and roughly 9.9 million of these chains were shared by at least two donors. A nearest-neighbor algorithm error-corrected the raw reads and collapsed the reads into unique sequences, merging closely related sequences to remove PCR and sequencing errors. To assign V, D and J gene segments, CDR3 sequences were aligned to IMGT reference sequences. Each retained sequence needed at least a six-nucleotide match to both a V gene segment and a J gene segment. A rearrangement was called productive if the CDR3 had no stop codons and remained in frame with V and J, and every other rearrangement was called non-productive. CDR3 was defined according to IMGT convention as the region running from the second conserved V-encoded cysteine to the conserved J-encoded phenylalanine. The earlier analysis of about 610 of the donors excluded sequences that lacked an unambiguous match to a single V gene segment. In an earlier analysis of 587 of the donors, V segments were called functional above 56.7% productive rearrangements and were called segregating when the between-donor standard deviation exceeded 5%. A statistical classification framework was developed to diagnose cytomegalovirus status using the catalog of TCR beta chain sequences. V and J gene assignment, in a later analysis, came from comparing TCR nucleotide sequences with IMGT/GENE-DB human TR gene sequences. Using the TCRdist pipeline, a later analysis assigned CDR3 sequences along with most-parsimonious VDJ recombination scenarios. In a later analysis, each TCR beta chain was defined by its CDR3 amino acid sequence together with its V-gene family, and reads without a unique V-gene family were excluded. A later analysis removed several hundred highly shared, low-generation-probability nucleotide sequences to deal with suspected cross-contamination and a sequencing artifact. In a later analysis, a clonal expansion index was calculated for each public chain from normalized within-repertoire ranks of inferred template counts. In a later analysis, generation probabilities were computed with a VDJ recombination model fitted to out-of-frame rearrangements, and the resulting probabilities were checked against IGoR. In a later analysis, TCR-TCR, TCR-HLA and TCR-CMV co-occurrence was scored with hypergeometric tests, and a repertoire-size bias correction was applied to TCR pairs. A later analysis estimated false discovery rates by permuting HLA or CMV assignments 20 times. In a later analysis, co-occurring TCRs were grouped using DBSCAN, with TCRdist sequence similarity added in when clustering inside HLA-allele-positive subsets. Repertoires with fewer than 30,000 or more than 120,000 public chains were left out of co-occurrence clustering, as were roughly five repertoires with anomalous nucleotide sharing. In its TCRdb copy, this immuneACCESS table keeps in-frame sequences only and misses some clones. Where compared with another copy, unresolved V genes explain less than half of these, and the others have no known cause. Clone size and the V and J calls come from that table; the DNA yielded D and trimming. Recorded for this sample are 130,000 or so clones; over 50% of them occurred a single time. Together, the top ten hold less than 9% of the sample.

The cohort consisted of 670 or so healthy bone marrow donors. All cohort members were sampled while nominally healthy, although unrecorded immune exposures were likely present. The donor tested CMV seropositive, placing the donor among the 310 or so seropositive members of the cohort. Each donor provided a peripheral blood sample, and peripheral blood mononuclear cells were used for TCR beta sequencing. The Qiagen DNeasy Blood Extraction Kit was used to extract genomic DNA from the blood cell samples. The CDR3 runs 13 amino acids, cysteine and phenylalanine included. Left in the record is the CDR3 DNA by itself, 39 bases read in frame from the first base. According to the germline V gene (reference sequence), CDR1 reads WNHNN and CDR2 reads SYGVQD. The trim is 3 bases for V and 2 bases for J, with a gap of 6 bases between the germline ends.

The V and J segments used are TRBV10-1 and TRBJ2-3; a confident D gene designation cannot be given. The source is a middle-aged woman in good health and CMV-seropositive. The sequenced sample was PBMCs. In nucleotides, the sequence is TGCGCCAGCAGTGAATTGTACACAGATACGCAGTATTTT. Its translation reads: CASSELYTDTQYF.